A selection of T cell receptor beta chains follows, all from one sample in a study of cytomegalovirus exposure and HLA in healthy donors. The protocol was immunoSEQ multiplex PCR, while the TCRdb copy is restricted to in-frame clones and leaves out a portion. This sample has roughly 120,000 clones, with around 70% found just once. Sequenced input: PBMCs. Receptor source: a woman aged 40 to 49 in good health and CMV-seronegative. CDR3s include the opening cysteine and the closing phenylalanine or tryptophan. The D gene is left open where the match is weak. Clone size is stated in some rows and not others, as once, few, many or a class when expanded.

j_call: TRBJ2-5
v_call: TRBV28
clone_size: .
d_call: TRBD1
cdr3_nt: TGTGCCAGCAGTCCTAGGGACAGGTCGGAGACCCAGTACTTC
cdr3_aa: CASSPRDRSETQYF

j_call: TRBJ1-2
v_call: TRBV9
clone_size: .
d_call: .
cdr3_nt: TGTGCCAGCAGCGTAGCGACAGGAGCCTACTATGGCTACACCTTC
cdr3_aa: CASSVATGAYYGYTF

j_call: TRBJ2-5
v_call: TRBV29-1
clone_size: .
d_call: TRBD1
cdr3_nt: TGCAGCGGGGAACCACCGGGACAGGGACGGACCCAGTACTTC
cdr3_aa: CSGEPPGQGRTQYF

j_call: TRBJ2-3
v_call: TRBV30
clone_size: .
d_call: .
cdr3_nt: TGTGCCTGGAGTGTACCCAGGGGCACAGATACGCAGTATTTT
cdr3_aa: CAWSVPRGTDTQYF

j_call: TRBJ2-1
v_call: TRBV19
clone_size: .
d_call: .
cdr3_nt: TGTGCCAGTAGTGGCGGACTGATTTACAATGAGCAGTTCTTC
cdr3_aa: CASSGGLIYNEQFF

j_call: TRBJ1-4
v_call: TRBV7-9
clone_size: few
d_call: TRBD1
cdr3_nt: TGTGCCAGCAGCTTATACCAGGGGGCCATTAATGAAAAACTGTTTTTT
cdr3_aa: CASSLYQGAINEKLFF

j_call: TRBJ2-6
v_call: TRBV29-1
clone_size: .
d_call: TRBD2
cdr3_nt: TGCAGCGTGAGGGCGGGAGCTGGGGCCAACGTCCTGACTTTC
cdr3_aa: CSVRAGAGANVLTF

j_call: TRBJ1-6
v_call: TRBV13
clone_size: few
d_call: .
cdr3_nt: TGTGCCAGCAGCCCCCGCGGCTTGAGCTCCTATAATTCACCCCTCCACTTT
cdr3_aa: CASSPRGLSSYNSPLHF

j_call: TRBJ1-5
v_call: TRBV27
clone_size: .
d_call: .
cdr3_nt: TGTGCCAGCTCCGCGGGGAGCGGCAATCAGCCCCAGCATTTT
cdr3_aa: CASSAGSGNQPQHF

j_call: TRBJ2-3
v_call: TRBV5-1
clone_size: .
d_call: TRBD2
cdr3_nt: TGCGCCAGCAGCTTGGGCGGGACTAGCGGGACAGGTACGCAGTATTTT
cdr3_aa: CASSLGGTSGTGTQYF

j_call: TRBJ1-1
v_call: TRBV4-1
clone_size: .
d_call: .
cdr3_nt: TGCGCCAGCAGCCAAGACAGAAAGAACACTGAAGCTTTCTTT
cdr3_aa: CASSQDRKNTEAFF

j_call: TRBJ1-4
v_call: TRBV25-1
clone_size: .
d_call: TRBD1
cdr3_nt: TGTGCCAGCATGGACAGGTGGAATGAAAAACTGTTTTTT
cdr3_aa: CASMDRWNEKLFF

j_call: TRBJ2-7
v_call: TRBV6-5
clone_size: .
d_call: .
cdr3_nt: TGTGCCAGTTGGGACTCCCTCTCTTACGAGCAGTACTTC
cdr3_aa: CASWDSLSYEQYF

j_call: TRBJ1-2
v_call: TRBV5-1
clone_size: few
d_call: .
cdr3_nt: TGCGCCAGCAGTTCCGCCCCGGGTGGTGGCTACACCTTC
cdr3_aa: CASSSAPGGGYTF

j_call: TRBJ2-2
v_call: TRBV5-1
clone_size: .
d_call: TRBD2
cdr3_nt: TGCGCCAGCAGCGCGACCCCCAGCGGGGGGGCGACCGGGGAGCTGTTTTTT
cdr3_aa: CASSATPSGGATGELFF

j_call: TRBJ2-1
v_call: TRBV5-8
clone_size: .
d_call: .
cdr3_nt: TGTGCCAGCAGCTTACGGGAGCAGACTGAGCAGTTCTTC
cdr3_aa: CASSLREQTEQFF